One and the same sample provided the 25 T cell receptor beta chains below, sequenced in a study of beta chain features in type 1 diabetes. Expressed TCRB transcripts were sequenced, since all the RNA that had been isolated was reverse transcribed. Data came from immunoSEQ multiplex PCR; TCRdb stores just in-frame clones and leaves some out. The sample has just under 150,000 clones; roughly a tenth are singletons. Sequences were obtained from naive CD4+ T cells from blood. The receptors stem from a man aged 18 to 35 in good health.

Many counts were recorded for this clone. The J gene is TRBJ2-7, the V gene TRBV11-2; 7 nucleotides agree with TRBD2. CDR3 length: 13 residues. V dropped 10 bases and J dropped 3; count of bases not matched to a gene: 9. Per the germline V gene, CDR1 is SGHAT and CDR2 is FQNNGV. Here the CDR3 DNA reads TGTGCCACCGAACAGCGGGGAAACTACGAGCAGTACTTC. It is translated as CATEQRGNYEQYF.

This clone was seen more than once but under ten times. V is TRBV9 and J is TRBJ2-3, with D unclear. Germline values: CDR1 SGDLS, CDR2 YYNGEE. This CDR3 is 14 amino acids long. Trimming shortened V by 4 bases and J by 6 bases, and 15 bases separated the two germline ends. The CDR3 coding sequence is TGTGCCAGCAGCACGTTTGTGATTGAGGATACGCAGTATTTT. Its protein product is CASSTFVIEDTQYF. Full variable domain (outside the CDR3, taken from reference TRBV9 and TRBJ2-3): DSGVTQTPKHLITATGQRVTLRCSPRSGDLSVYWYQQSLDQGLQFLIQYYNGEERAKGNILERFSAQQFPDLHSELNLSSLELGDSALYFCASSTFVIEDTQYFGPGTRLTVL.

V usage is TRBV19 and J usage is TRBJ1-2; D remains unclear. This CDR3 region has 14 residues. V gave up 4 bases and J gave up 2 bases, with 11 bases separating them. Germline assignment: CDR1 LNHDA and CDR2 SQIVND (reference sequence). The CDR3 sequence is CASSKDEENYGYTF. The CDR3 bases are TGTGCCAGTAGTAAGGATGAGGAGAACTATGGCTACACCTTC.

This clone was recorded many times. The V call is TRBV30, the J call TRBJ2-5; D is ambiguous. CDR1 is GTSNPN and CDR2 is SVGIG in the germline V gene (reference sequence). The V gene lost 2 bases and the J gene lost 3 bases, with 10 bases spanning the gap. The CDR3 totals 13 residues. The CDR3 protein is CAWSPQEKETQYF. The DNA for the CDR3 is TGTGCCTGGAGTCCTCAGGAAAAAGAGACCCAGTACTTC. The full variable domain, its missing parts supplied by reference TRBV30 and TRBJ2-5, is SQTIHQWPATLVQPVGSPLSLECTVEGTSNPNLYWYRQAAGRGLQLLFYSVGIGQISSEVPQNLSASRPQDRQFILSSKKLLLSDSGFYLCAWSPQEKETQYFGPGTRLLVL.

CDR3 region: CASSSRTGGQQYF. The CDR3, as DNA: TGTGCCAGCAGCTCAAGGACAGGGGGCCAGCAGTACTTC. The chain combines TRBV5-4 with TRBJ2-7, with 11 bases matching TRBD1. The CDR3 length is 13 residues. V lost 3 bases to trimming and J lost 8 bases; unmatched junction nucleotides: 4. Germline V lookup: CDR1 SGHNT, CDR2 YYREEE (reference sequence).

Only a few counts were recorded for this clone. The genes are TRBV9 and TRBJ2-7, with 9 bases fitting TRBD2. V was pared by 4 bases and J by 6 bases, with 11 bases of the junction left unmatched. Germline values: CDR1 SGDLS, CDR2 YYNGEE. The CDR3 runs 15 residues. The CDR3 protein is CASSTRGAGGLEQYF. The DNA of the CDR3 is TGTGCCAGCAGCACCCGTGGGGCGGGGGGGCTCGAGCAGTACTTC.

This rearrangement joins TRBV5-1 to TRBJ2-3, with 11 nucleotides matching TRBD2. This CDR3 region has 16 residues. Trimming took 1 base from V and 5 from J; bases not matched to a gene: 6. Germline CDR1 is SGHRS and CDR2 is YFSETQ. Here the CDR3 reads CASSLLTSGGLDTQYF. The CDR3 region has the DNA TGCGCCAGCAGCTTGCTAACTAGCGGGGGTCTAGATACGCAGTATTTT.

The J gene is TRBJ2-7, the V gene TRBV27, with D possibly matching TRBD2 (6 bases). Deletions cut 3 bases from V and 1 base from J, with 10 bases between. The CDR3 consists of 14 residues. The V gene's germline CDR1 is MNHEY and CDR2 SMNVEV (reference sequence). CDR3 loop: CASSFEGTSYEQYF. The CDR3 DNA follows: TGTGCCAGCAGTTTCGAGGGGACTTCCTACGAGCAGTACTTC.

V and J are TRBV7-2 and TRBJ2-7; D is possibly TRBD1 (5 bases). The CDR3 covers 15 residues. Germline CDR1 is SGHTA and CDR2 is FQGNSA. V lost 4 bases and J lost 4, with 17 bases in between. The CDR3 region is CASSSDSTVRYEQYF. CDR3 nucleotide sequence: TGTGCCAGCAGCTCAGACTCGACAGTGAGGTACGAGCAGTACTTC.

This clone was found a few times. This rearrangement joins TRBV11-2 to TRBJ2-7, with TRBD1 matching 11 bases. The CDR3 has 15 residues. The junction had 4 bases not matched to a gene; V was cut back by 2 bases and J by 4 bases. Germline-derived CDR1 and CDR2 are SGHAT and FQNNGV. The CDR3 bases are TGTGCCAGCAGCTTATTAGGACAGGGGGCTTACGAGCAGTACTTC. The encoded protein is CASSLLGQGAYEQYF. Together with reference TRBV11-2 and TRBJ2-7, the CDR3 gives the full variable domain: EAGVAQSPRYKIIEKRQSVAFWCNPISGHATLYWYQQILGQGPKLLIQFQNNGVVDDSQLPKDRFSAERLKGVDSTLKIQPAKLEDSAVYLCASSLLGQGAYEQYFGPGTRLTVT.

This clone was detected a few times. This chain joins TRBV5-1 and TRBJ1-2; 7 positions match TRBD1. CDR3 length: 14 amino acids. The junction had 2 bases not matched to a gene; V was cut back by 1 base and J by 2 bases. Germline V gene sequence: CDR1 SGHRS, CDR2 YFSETQ. The CDR3 protein is CASSLSTGNYGYTF. The DNA for the CDR3 is TGCGCCAGCAGCTTGTCGACAGGGAACTATGGCTACACCTTC.

The CDR3 sequence is CASSSSGGVETQYF. CDR3 sequence (DNA): TGCGCCAGCAGCTCTAGCGGGGGTGTTGAGACCCAGTACTTC. The chain carries TRBV5-1 and TRBJ2-5, with TRBD2 identical over 10 bases. Losses at the gene ends were 3 bases for V and 5 bases for J; bases not matched to a gene: 4. CDR1 SGHRS and CDR2 YFSETQ come from the germline V gene. There are 14 residues in the CDR3.

The CDR3 reads CASSRGTSGGETQYF. CDR3 nucleotide sequence: TGCGCCAGCAGCCGAGGGACTAGCGGGGGAGAGACCCAGTACTTC. This chain uses TRBV4-3 with TRBJ2-5; 14 bases agree with TRBD2. In germline, CDR1 is LGHNA, CDR2 YSLEER. The trim removed 4 bases at V and 4 bases at J, leaving 2 bases unmatched. The CDR3 is made up of 15 amino acids.

This chain uses TRBV4-3 with TRBJ2-6, with D possibly TRBD2 on 6 matching bases. There are 18 residues in the CDR3. The germline V gene has CDR1 LGHNA and CDR2 YSLEER. Trimming removed 3 bases at V and 0 bases at J, with 15 bases between. DNA for the CDR3: TGCGCCAGCAGCCAGGTACGCCAGGGAGGCTCTGGGGCCAACGTCCTGACTTTC. Translated, it gives CASSQVRQGGSGANVLTF.

The chain employs TRBV4-3 and TRBJ1-2; D remains ambiguous. Trimming cost V 4 bases and J 8 bases, with 17 bases left between them. There are 14 residues in the CDR3. Germline CDR1 reads LGHNA; CDR2 reads YSLEER. DNA of the CDR3: TGCGCCAGCAGCCCCTCCCTGGGAGCCGGAGGCTACACCTTC. Protein: CASSPSLGAGGYTF.

This clone was picked up a small number of times. The rearrangement uses TRBV4-2 and TRBJ2-2, with D possibly matching TRBD1 (6 bases). With 5 bases removed from V and 5 bases from J, the gap between germline ends came to 21 bases. This CDR3 is 17 amino acids long. The germline V gene has CDR1 LGHNA and CDR2 YNFKEQ. CDR3 protein: CASSSKVQDSQTGELFF. CDR3 in DNA: TGTGCCAGCAGCTCAAAGGTACAGGACAGTCAGACCGGGGAGCTGTTTTTT.

The chain combines TRBV6-4 with TRBJ1-6; D is undetermined. CDR1 MRHNA and CDR2 SNTAGT come from the germline V gene. CDR3 length equals 13 residues. Trimming took off 3 bases at V and 6 bases at J, with 6 bases between the two ends. The CDR3 sequence: CASSEEFNSPLHF. The CDR3 nucleotides read TGTGCCAGCAGTGAGGAGTTTAATTCACCCCTCCACTTT.

The V gene is TRBV10-3, the J gene TRBJ2-1; 10 bases match TRBD2. The CDR3 runs to 15 residues. Unmatched junction bases numbered 7, after V lost 6 bases and J lost 5 bases. From germline, CDR1 is ENHRY and CDR2 SYGVKD. The CDR3 reads CAISPVAGGHNEQFF. CDR3 DNA sequence: TGTGCCATCAGCCCCGTAGCGGGGGGCCACAATGAGCAGTTCTTC.

The J gene is TRBJ1-4, the V gene TRBV2, with 7 bases fitting TRBD1. The CDR3 sequence is 14 residues long. Unmatched junction bases numbered 4, after V lost 5 bases and J lost 4 bases. The V gene's germline CDR1 is SNHLY and CDR2 FYNNEI. For the CDR3, the DNA is TGTGCCAGCAGTTCACAGGGGAGTAATGAAAAACTGTTTTTT. Amino acids: CASSSQGSNEKLFF.

The chain's CDR3 is CASSLYPSGSSYNEQFF. CDR3 bases: TGCGCCAGCAGCCTCTACCCTAGCGGAAGCTCCTACAATGAGCAGTTCTTC. The V and J genes are TRBV4-3 and TRBJ2-1, with TRBD2 matching 7 bases. The CDR3 sequence is 17 residues long. Germline V CDR1 and CDR2: LGHNA, YSLEER. The V gene end was trimmed by 4 bases and the J gene end by 0 bases; junction bases not matched to a gene: 9.

In this sample, this clone turned up a few times. The J gene is TRBJ2-7, the V gene TRBV7-6; 10 bases match TRBD1. Germline V CDR1 and CDR2: SGHVS, FNYEAQ. CDR3 length equals 15 residues. With 0 bases clipped from V and 3 bases from J, the junction kept 2 bases outside the gene matches. Here the CDR3 reads CASSLAGTGVYEQYF. CDR3 coding DNA: TGTGCCAGCAGCTTAGCCGGGACAGGGGTCTACGAGCAGTACTTC. The whole variable domain, filled in from reference TRBV7-6 and TRBJ2-7, reads GAGVSQSPRYKVTKRGQDVALRCDPISGHVSLYWYRQALGQGPEFLTYFNYEAQQDKSGLPNDRFSAERPEGSISTLTIQRTEQRDSAMYRCASSLAGTGVYEQYFGPGTRLTVT.

This clone was recorded a few times. This chain joins TRBV7-2 and TRBJ2-7; D unclear. The CDR3 length is 13 residues. With 7 bases removed from V and 1 base from J, the gap between germline ends came to 11 bases. Germline assignment: CDR1 SGHTA and CDR2 FQGNSA. The CDR3 DNA reads as TGTGCCAGCAAGCCGAGGATATCCTACGAGCAGTACTTC. Translating it yields CASKPRISYEQYF.

The chain uses TRBV4-2 and TRBJ2-5; 11 bases are a match to TRBD2. Germline CDR1 and CDR2: LGHNA and YNFKEQ. The CDR3 consists of 17 residues. Trimming at V came to 0 bases and at J to 4 bases, leaving 7 bases not matched to a gene. The CDR3 DNA sequence: TGTGCCAGCAGCCAAGAACGGCTAGCGGGGGGCCGAGAGACCCAGTACTTC. Its translation is CASSQERLAGGRETQYF.

The chain is built from TRBV7-6 and TRBJ2-1; perhaps TRBD2 as D (5 bases). Per the germline V gene, CDR1 is SGHVS and CDR2 is FNYEAQ. CDR3 length equals 16 residues. Trimming removed 5 bases at V and 0 bases at J, with 14 bases between. The CDR3 loop is CASSGERSSSYNEQFF. In DNA form, the CDR3 reads TGTGCCAGCAGCGGGGAGAGGTCGAGCTCCTACAATGAGCAGTTCTTC.

The chain recombines TRBV9 with TRBJ2-3; D gene ambiguous. Germline-derived CDR1 and CDR2 are SGDLS and YYNGEE. The length of the CDR3 is 16 residues. V lost 3 bases, J lost 0 bases, and 14 bases lay in between. CDR3 residues: CASSAVRIASTDTQYF. The CDR3 DNA follows: TGTGCCAGCAGCGCGGTACGCATCGCTAGCACAGATACGCAGTATTTT.